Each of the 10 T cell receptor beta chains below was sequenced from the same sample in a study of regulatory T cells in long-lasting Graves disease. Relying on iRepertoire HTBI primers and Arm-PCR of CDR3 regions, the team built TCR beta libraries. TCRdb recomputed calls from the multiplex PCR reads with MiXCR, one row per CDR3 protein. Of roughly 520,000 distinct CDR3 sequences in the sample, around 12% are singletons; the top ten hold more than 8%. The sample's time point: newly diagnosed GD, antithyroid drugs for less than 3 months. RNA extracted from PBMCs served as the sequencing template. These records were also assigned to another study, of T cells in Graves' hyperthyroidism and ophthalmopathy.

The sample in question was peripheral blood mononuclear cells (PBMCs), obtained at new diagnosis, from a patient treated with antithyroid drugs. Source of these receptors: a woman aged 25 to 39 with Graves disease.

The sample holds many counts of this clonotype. This CDR3 reads CATSGDVGYGYTF. The CDR3 DNA sequence: TGTGCCACCAGCGGCGATGTGGGCTATGGCTACACCTTC. V is TRBV24-1 and J is TRBJ1-2, with D unclear. From germline, CDR1 is KGHDR and CDR2 SFDVKD. V was trimmed by 7 bases and J by 4 bases, leaving 12 bases between them. This CDR3 has 13 amino acids.

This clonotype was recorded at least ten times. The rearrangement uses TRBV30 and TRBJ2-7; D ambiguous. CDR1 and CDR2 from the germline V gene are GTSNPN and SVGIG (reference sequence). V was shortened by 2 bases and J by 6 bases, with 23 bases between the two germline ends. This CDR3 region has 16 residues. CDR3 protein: CAWSRVGGSRSAEQYF. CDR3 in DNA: TGTGCCTGGAGTAGAGTTGGCGGAAGCAGGTCTGCCGAGCAGTACTTC.

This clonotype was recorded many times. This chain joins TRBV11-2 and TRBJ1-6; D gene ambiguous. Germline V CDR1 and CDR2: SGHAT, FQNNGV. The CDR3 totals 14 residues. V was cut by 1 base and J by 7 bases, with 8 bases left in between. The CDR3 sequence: CASSLGGFNSPLHF. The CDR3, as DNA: TGTGCCAGCAGCTTAGGTGGCTTCAATTCACCCCTCCACTTT.

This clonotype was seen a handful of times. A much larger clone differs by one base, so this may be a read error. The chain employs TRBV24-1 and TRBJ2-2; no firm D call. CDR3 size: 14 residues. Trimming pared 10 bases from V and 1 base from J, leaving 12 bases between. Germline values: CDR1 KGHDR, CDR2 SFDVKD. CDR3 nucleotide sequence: TGTGCCACGCGACGGGCCGGGAACACCGGGGAGCTGTTTTTT. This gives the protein CATRRAGNTGELFF.

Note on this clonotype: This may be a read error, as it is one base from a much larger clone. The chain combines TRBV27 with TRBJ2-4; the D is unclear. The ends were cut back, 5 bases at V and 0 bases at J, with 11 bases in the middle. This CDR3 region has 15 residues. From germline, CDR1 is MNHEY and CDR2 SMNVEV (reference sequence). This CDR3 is CASSLSILAKNIQYF. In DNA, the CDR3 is TGTGCCAGCAGTCTCTCTATTCTAGCCAAAAACATTCAGTACTTC.

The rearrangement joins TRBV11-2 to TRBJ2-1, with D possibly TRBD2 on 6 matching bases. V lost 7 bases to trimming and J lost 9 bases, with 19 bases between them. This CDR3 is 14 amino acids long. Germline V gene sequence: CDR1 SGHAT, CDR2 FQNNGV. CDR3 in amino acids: CASTPLHGGVEQFF. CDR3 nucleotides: TGTGCCAGCACCCCCCTCCACGGGGGAGTTGAGCAGTTCTTC.

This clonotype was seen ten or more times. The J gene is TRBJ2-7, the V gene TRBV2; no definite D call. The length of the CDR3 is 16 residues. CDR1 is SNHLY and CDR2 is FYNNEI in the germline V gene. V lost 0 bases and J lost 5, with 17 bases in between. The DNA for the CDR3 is TGTGCCAGCAGTGAAGCGCTTCTGCTGGCCCGGGACGAGCAGTACTTC. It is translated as CASSEALLLARDEQYF.

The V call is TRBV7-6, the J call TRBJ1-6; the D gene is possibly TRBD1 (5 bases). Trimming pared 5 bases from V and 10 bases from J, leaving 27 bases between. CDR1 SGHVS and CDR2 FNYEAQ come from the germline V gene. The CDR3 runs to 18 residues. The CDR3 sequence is CASSPTPMTAAGKSPLHF. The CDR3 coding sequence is TGTGCCAGCAGCCCGACCCCTATGACAGCGGCGGGGAAATCACCCCTCCACTTT.

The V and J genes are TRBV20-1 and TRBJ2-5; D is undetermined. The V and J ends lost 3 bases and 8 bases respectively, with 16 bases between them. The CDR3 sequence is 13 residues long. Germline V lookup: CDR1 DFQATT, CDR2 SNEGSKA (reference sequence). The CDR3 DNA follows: TGCAGTGCTAGTTATGACCAGAAGAGAACCCAGTACTTC. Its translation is CSASYDQKRTQYF.

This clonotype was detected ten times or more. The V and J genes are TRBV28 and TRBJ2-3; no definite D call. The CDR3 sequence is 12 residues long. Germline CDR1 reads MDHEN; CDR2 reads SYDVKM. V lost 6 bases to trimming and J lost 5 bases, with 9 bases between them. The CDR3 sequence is CASSTWGDTQYF. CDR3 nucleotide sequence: TGTGCCAGCAGCACATGGGGAGATACGCAGTATTTT.